The present TCR beta chain was sequenced within a study of cytomegalovirus exposure and HLA in healthy donors. Study-wide results and caveats: In vitro confirmation showed a few CMV-associated chains to be CMV antigen specific.

Deletions cut 2 bases from V and 8 bases from J, with 19 bases between. This CDR3 region has 16 residues. Germline V CDR1 and CDR2: MNHEY, SMNVEV (reference sequence). To note about this clone: The antigen remains undetermined.

The repertoire was sequenced with immunoSEQ multiplex PCR; TCRdb's copy has only in-frame clones and lacks some. The sample shows roughly 330,000 clones, roughly nine tenths of them seen only once. V usage is TRBV27 and J usage is TRBJ2-1; either TRBD1 or TRBD2 may fit D (6 bases each). Source material: PBMCs. The sequence was collected from a woman aged 25 to 39 in good health and CMV-seropositive. DNA of the CDR3: TGTGCCAGCAGTTTACTCCTGGGGGGCCAGTCCGATGAGCAGTTCTTC. Its protein is CASSLLLGGQSDEQFF.